These 28 T cell receptor beta chains came from one sample sequenced in a study of beta chain features in type 1 diabetes. Study conclusions and caveats: In all four CD4+ subsets, TCRB CDR3 length was significantly, moderately reduced in type 1 diabetes.

Their cognate antigens are unknown. The isolated RNA, all of it, was reverse transcribed, so expressed TCRB transcripts were what got sequenced. Measured with immunoSEQ multiplex PCR; TCRdb has only the in-frame clones, and not every one. The sample lists over 150,000 clones; about a tenth were seen once. Material: central memory CD4+ T cells from blood. Receptor source: a young man with type 1 diabetes.

This clone was seen more than once but under ten times. The rearrangement uses TRBV5-6 and TRBJ2-3; 12 bases match TRBD2. Trimming took 2 bases from V and 6 from J; bases not matched to a gene: 1. Per germline, CDR1 SGHDT and CDR2 YYEEEE. The CDR3 is 14 amino acids. CDR3 in DNA: TGTGCCAGCAGCTTTGGACTAGCGGGGGATACGCAGTATTTT. It is translated as CASSFGLAGDTQYF.

This clone was seen a handful of times. This chain joins TRBV7-3 and TRBJ1-1, with D tentatively TRBD1 (5 bases). The CDR3 runs to 13 residues. From germline, CDR1 is SGHTA and CDR2 FQGTGA. Between the trimmed V and J ends, which lost 6 bases and 3 bases, there was a span of 11 bases. The CDR3 nucleotides are TGTGCCAGCAGTCTGACAGTGGACACTGAAGCTTTCTTT. This gives the protein CASSLTVDTEAFF.

This sequence joins TRBV20-1 and TRBJ1-1; weak D call: TRBD1 (6 bases). There are 11 residues in the CDR3. V dropped 7 bases and J dropped 5 bases, with 11 bases sitting between them. Per the germline V gene, CDR1 is DFQATT and CDR2 is SNEGSKA (reference sequence). The CDR3 is CSVTGLTEAFF. Written as DNA, the CDR3 is TGCAGTGTCACAGGGTTAACTGAAGCTTTCTTT.

This clone occurred a few times. The chain has TRBV5-4 and TRBJ2-7, with D possibly TRBD1 on 5 matching bases. Germline CDR1 is SGHNT and CDR2 is YYREEE (reference sequence). The V gene lost 2 bases and the J gene lost 3 bases, with 6 bases spanning the gap. The CDR3 spans 12 residues. The CDR3 bases are TGTGCCAGCAGCTTTCAGGGCTACGAGCAGTACTTC. It codes for CASSFQGYEQYF.

This chain joins TRBV28 and TRBJ1-3, with unresolved D. Trimming took off 5 bases at V and 0 bases at J, with 5 bases between the two ends. The CDR3 length is 13 residues. CDR1 and CDR2 (germline): MDHEN, SYDVKM. The CDR3 nucleotides are TGTGCCAGCAGTATCCGCTCTGGAAACACCATATATTTT. Translating it yields CASSIRSGNTIYF.

V is TRBV7-3 and J is TRBJ2-5; the match to TRBD2 covers 7 bases. The CDR3 spans 15 residues. The germline V gene has CDR1 SGHTA and CDR2 FQGTGA. V was clipped by 1 base and J by 5 bases; unmatched bases: 7. The CDR3 DNA reads as TGTGCCAGCAGCTTAATAGGTGCGGGAGACGAGACCCAGTACTTC. Its translation: CASSLIGAGDETQYF.

This chain uses TRBV7-8 with TRBJ2-7; TRBD2 agrees at 8 bases. V was pared by 7 bases and J by 0 bases, with 2 bases of the junction left unmatched. This CDR3 spans 13 amino acids. Germline values: CDR1 SGHVS, CDR2 FQNEAQ. CDR3 protein: CASTGTSSYEQYF. As DNA, the CDR3 is TGTGCCAGCACAGGGACTAGCTCCTACGAGCAGTACTTC.

This clone was picked up a small number of times. The rearrangement links TRBV7-9 to TRBJ1-1; maybe TRBD1 (6 bases). Germline CDR1 reads SEHNR; CDR2 reads FQNEAQ (reference sequence). V shed 3 bases and J shed 6 bases, with 8 bases lying between them. The CDR3 runs 12 residues. The CDR3 loop is CASSLTGSEAFF. Here the CDR3 DNA reads TGTGCCAGCAGCTTGACAGGCTCTGAAGCTTTCTTT. The complete variable domain, with remaining parts taken from reference TRBV7-9 and TRBJ1-1, reads DTGVSQNPRHKITKRGQNVTFRCDPISEHNRLYWYRQTLGQGPEFLTYFQNEAQLEKSRLLSDRFSAERPKGSFSTLEIQRTEQGDSAMYLCASSLTGSEAFFGQGTRLTVV.

V usage is TRBV5-6 and J usage is TRBJ2-5; TRBD2 might be the D (6 bases). CDR1 is SGHDT and CDR2 is YYEEEE in the germline V gene. The V gene lost 0 bases and the J gene lost 2 bases, with 11 bases spanning the gap. The CDR3 length is 15 residues. This chain's CDR3 is CASSLGGAGQETQYF. CDR3 coding DNA: TGTGCCAGCAGCTTGGGGGGCGCGGGGCAAGAGACCCAGTACTTC.

In this sample, this clone turned up a few times. The V call is TRBV11-2, the J call TRBJ2-3; D is unclear. V was pared by 5 bases and J by 3 bases, with 9 bases between. The CDR3 runs 13 residues. Per germline, CDR1 SGHAT and CDR2 FQNNGV. This CDR3 is CASSPRVTDTQYF. The CDR3 DNA sequence: TGTGCCAGCAGCCCTAGAGTAACAGATACGCAGTATTTT.

This chain uses TRBV28 with TRBJ2-7; 8 nucleotides align to TRBD1. The CDR3 length is 16 residues. Germline CDR1 MDHEN, CDR2 SYDVKM. J was trimmed by 6 bases and V by 2 bases; bases with no gene match: 12. The CDR3 sequence is CASSLKLGQGISEQYF. For the CDR3, the DNA is TGTGCCAGCAGTTTAAAGTTAGGACAGGGTATAAGCGAGCAGTACTTC.

A few counts support this clone. The chain couples TRBV6-5 to TRBJ2-1, with 8 bases identical to TRBD2. Germline V gene lookup returns CDR1 MNHEY and CDR2 SVGAGI. The V segment lost 4 bases and the J segment 7 bases; nucleotides outside the gene matches: 6. This CDR3 contains 14 residues. CDR3 residues: CASSLLAGRNEQFF. CDR3 nucleotide sequence: TGTGCCAGCAGTTTGTTAGCGGGGCGTAATGAGCAGTTCTTC.

The chain joins TRBV6-5 to TRBJ1-2, with D possibly TRBD1 on 5 matching bases. This CDR3 is 16 amino acids long. Per germline, CDR1 MNHEY and CDR2 SVGAGI. Trimming shortened V by 0 bases and J by 4 bases, and 15 bases separated the two germline ends. The CDR3 DNA sequence: TGTGCCAGCAGTTACTCGGCCCTGGGGGAGGCCTATGGCTACACCTTC. Translation: CASSYSALGEAYGYTF.

Only a few counts were recorded for this clone. Other DNA sequences within the sample encode an identical CDR3. The CDR3 DNA follows: TGTGCCAGCAGCCAAGATCCGGGACAAACAAATCAGCCCCAGCATTTT. Translating gives CASSQDPGQTNQPQHF. The chain combines TRBV4-2 with TRBJ1-5; D might be TRBD1 (6 bases). This CDR3 spans 16 amino acids. The V gene's germline CDR1 is LGHNA and CDR2 YNFKEQ. Trimming pared 0 bases from V and 4 bases from J, leaving 13 bases between.

This clone was counted between two and nine times. The J gene is TRBJ2-7, the V gene TRBV18, with D possibly TRBD1 on 5 matching bases. V shed 4 bases and J shed 3 bases, with 10 bases lying between them. Germline V gene lookup returns CDR1 KGHSH and CDR2 LQKENI. The length of the CDR3 is 13 residues. This CDR3 reads CASSQLQVYEQYF. CDR3 in DNA: TGTGCCAGCTCACAATTACAGGTCTACGAGCAGTACTTC.

This clone was counted at least ten times. The CDR3: CSVESTEAFF. The CDR3 coding sequence is TGCAGCGTTGAGTCGACTGAAGCTTTCTTT. The V gene is TRBV29-1, the J gene TRBJ1-1; no clear D gene. The CDR3 is 10 amino acids. V lost 3 bases and J 5 bases, leaving 4 bases between the germline ends. The V gene's germline CDR1 is SQVTM and CDR2 ANQGSEA.

This clone has just a few counts. This chain uses TRBV5-1 with TRBJ2-6; no clear D gene. CDR1 SGHRS and CDR2 YFSETQ come from the germline V gene. The CDR3 consists of 16 residues. Trimming left V 1 base short and J 0 bases short, with 8 bases between. The DNA of the CDR3 is TGCGCCAGCAGCTTGAGTATCGGCTCTGGGGCCAACGTCCTGACTTTC. Its protein is CASSLSIGSGANVLTF.

This chain joins TRBV7-2 and TRBJ2-3, with 10 bases fitting TRBD2. Germline-derived CDR1 and CDR2 are SGHTA and FQGNSA. This CDR3 has 15 amino acids. V lost 1 base and J lost 4; bases outside the gene matches: 2. CDR3 loop: CASSLGLAGSDTQYF. The CDR3 DNA is TGTGCCAGCAGCTTAGGACTAGCGGGTTCAGATACGCAGTATTTT.

This clone appeared a few times. The genes are TRBV28 and TRBJ2-5, with TRBD1 identical over 8 bases. V trimming: 7 bases; J trimming: 5 bases; junction bases outside the gene matches: 3. Germline values: CDR1 MDHEN, CDR2 SYDVKM. The CDR3 has 12 residues. Here the CDR3 DNA reads TGTGCCAGCACCCGGACAGGGGAGACCCAGTACTTC. Translating it yields CASTRTGETQYF.

This clone occurred a few times. The chain employs TRBV7-8 and TRBJ1-1; no firm D call. V gave up 6 bases and J gave up 8 bases, with 10 bases separating them. The CDR3 covers 11 residues. CDR1 and CDR2 from the germline V gene are SGHVS and FQNEAQ. The DNA for the CDR3 is TGTGCCAGCAGGAGGGAAGCCGAAGCTTTCTTT. Translation: CASRREAEAFF. The whole variable domain, remainder taken from reference TRBV7-8 and TRBJ1-1, is GAGVSQSPRYKVAKRGQDVALRCDPISGHVSLFWYQQALGQGPEFLTYFQNEAQLDKSGLPSDRFFAERPEGSVSTLKIQRTQQEDSAVYLCASRREAEAFFGQGTRLTVV.

The V and J genes are TRBV28 and TRBJ2-2; D possibly corresponds to TRBD1 (6 bases). The CDR3 covers 13 residues. V was trimmed by 6 bases and J by 1 base, leaving 6 bases between them. Germline loops: CDR1 MDHEN, CDR2 SYDVKM. CDR3 sequence reads: CASRDRNTGELFF. CDR3 nucleotide sequence: TGTGCCAGCAGGGACAGGAACACCGGGGAGCTGTTTTTT.

This rearrangement joins TRBV2 to TRBJ2-5, with D possibly matching TRBD2 (6 bases). The V end lost 6 bases, the J end lost 9 bases, and 26 bases lay between the germline ends. The germline V gene encodes CDR1 SNHLY and CDR2 FYNNEI. The CDR3 is made up of 16 amino acids. The CDR3 protein is CASSLSGDSRGGAQYF. As DNA, the CDR3 is TGTGCCAGCAGCTTAAGTGGGGACTCAAGAGGAGGGGCCCAGTACTTC.

The chain employs TRBV7-8 and TRBJ1-5; D unclear. The V and J ends lost 0 bases and 3 bases respectively, with 9 bases between them. The CDR3 spans 15 residues. CDR1 is SGHVS and CDR2 is FQNEAQ in the germline V gene. The CDR3 sequence: CASSLAGGYNQPQHF. The CDR3 coding sequence is TGTGCCAGCAGCTTAGCGGGAGGGTACAATCAGCCCCAGCATTTT.

This clone was counted a few times. The chain couples TRBV25-1 to TRBJ2-7; tentative D call: TRBD2 (6 bases). Trimming took 3 bases from V and 5 from J, leaving 14 bases between them. CDR1 MGHDK and CDR2 SYGVNS come from the germline V gene. The CDR3 is made up of 14 amino acids. The CDR3: CASSDASGGDEQYF. In DNA form, the CDR3 reads TGTGCCAGCAGTGATGCGTCAGGAGGGGACGAGCAGTACTTC.

This clone was counted between two and nine times. The genes are TRBV4-3 and TRBJ2-7; the match to TRBD2 covers 13 bases. The length of the CDR3 is 15 residues. V shed 1 base and J 6 bases; nucleotides not matched to a gene: 3. Germline CDR1 is LGHNA and CDR2 is YSLEER. The CDR3 DNA follows: TGCGCCAGCAGCCAAGGGACTAGCGGGAGTGGCGAGCAGTACTTC. Residues: CASSQGTSGSGEQYF.

In this sample, this clone turned up a few times. This sample includes further DNA sequences coding for the same CDR3. The chain carries TRBV5-1 and TRBJ2-7; D is undetermined. V was shortened by 0 bases and J by 0 bases, with 7 bases between the two germline ends. CDR3 length equals 14 residues. Per germline, CDR1 SGHRS and CDR2 YFSETQ. CDR3: CASSLDPSSYEQYF. The CDR3 DNA is TGCGCCAGCAGCTTGGACCCGAGCTCCTACGAGCAGTACTTC. Filled out from reference TRBV5-1 and TRBJ2-7, the complete variable domain reads KAGVTQTPRYLIKTRGQQVTLSCSPISGHRSVSWYQQTPGQGLQFLFEYFSETQRNKGNFPGRFSGRQFSNSRSEMNVSTLELGDSALYLCASSLDPSSYEQYFGPGTRLTVT.

This clone was seen only a few times. In DNA form, the CDR3 reads TGTGCCAGTAGTTACAGGGACAGTCTCTATGGCTACACCTTC. This encodes CASSYRDSLYGYTF. This chain connects TRBV19 to TRBJ1-2; 7 bases align to TRBD1. Per germline, CDR1 LNHDA and CDR2 SQIVND (reference sequence). The CDR3 is 14 residues long. V trimming: 5 bases; J trimming: 4 bases; junction bases outside the gene matches: 7.

This clone was seen more than once but under ten times. The V and J genes are TRBV5-4 and TRBJ2-5, with a tentative D call TRBD2 (6 bases). With 0 bases removed from V and 5 bases from J, the gap between germline ends came to 17 bases. This CDR3 comprises 16 residues. Looked up from germline, CDR1 is SGHNT and CDR2 is YYREEE (reference sequence). The DNA for the CDR3 is TGTGCCAGCAGCTTGGAGTCAGGGACTCTGGGGGAGACCCAGTACTTC. As protein: CASSLESGTLGETQYF. Together with reference TRBV5-4 and TRBJ2-5, the CDR3 gives the full variable domain: ETGVTQSPTHLIKTRGQQVTLRCSSQSGHNTVSWYQQALGQGPQFIFQYYREEENGRGNFPPRFSGLQFPNYSSELNVNALELDDSALYLCASSLESGTLGETQYFGPGTRLLVL.